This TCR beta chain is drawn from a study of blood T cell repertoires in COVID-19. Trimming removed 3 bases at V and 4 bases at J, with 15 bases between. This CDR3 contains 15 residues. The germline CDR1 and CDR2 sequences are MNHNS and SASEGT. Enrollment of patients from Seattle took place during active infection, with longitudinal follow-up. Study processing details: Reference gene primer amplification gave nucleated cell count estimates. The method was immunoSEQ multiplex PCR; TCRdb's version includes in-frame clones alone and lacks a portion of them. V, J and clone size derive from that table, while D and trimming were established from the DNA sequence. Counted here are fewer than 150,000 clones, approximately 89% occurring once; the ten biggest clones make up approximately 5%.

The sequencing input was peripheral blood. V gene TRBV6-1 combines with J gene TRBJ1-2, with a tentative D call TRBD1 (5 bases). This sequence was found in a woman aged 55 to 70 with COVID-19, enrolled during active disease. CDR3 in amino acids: CASSDLWTGGYGYTF. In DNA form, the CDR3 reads TGTGCCAGCAGTGACCTTTGGACGGGGGGCTATGGCTACACCTTC.